The 29 T cell receptor beta chains listed next were all sequenced from one sample in a study of T cells in Graves' hyperthyroidism and ophthalmopathy. Authors of the study amplified TCR beta CDR3 regions from RNA transcripts. Initially, a first-round RT-PCR of the TCR CDR3 employed the HTBI primer set. Each CDR3 protein is one row after TCRdb ran MiXCR on the multiplex PCR reads. The profile shows just over 550,000 distinct CDR3 sequences, roughly 46% of them singletons. The sample taken for sequencing was peripheral blood or thyroid tissue (not recorded which). The receptors were sampled from a young woman with Graves' hyperthyroidism.

Only a few counts were recorded for this clonotype. The V gene is TRBV9, the J gene TRBJ2-2; no clear D. Trimming pared 0 bases from V and 1 base from J, leaving 4 bases between. Germline-derived CDR1 and CDR2 are SGDLS and YYNGEE. The CDR3 extends over 14 amino acids. CDR3 bases: TGTGCCAGCAGCGTAGTGAGGAACACCGGGGAGCTGTTTTTT. Protein sequence: CASSVVRNTGELFF.

The gene calls are TRBV10-3 and TRBJ1-1; D is possibly TRBD1 (5 bases). This CDR3 region has 13 residues. Trimming stripped 3 bases from V and 4 bases from J, with 9 bases between. Per germline, CDR1 ENHRY and CDR2 SYGVKD. CDR3 nucleotides: TGTGCCATCAGTGACAGGGAGTTCACTGAAGCTTTCTTT. Protein product: CAISDREFTEAFF.

This clonotype was seen ten or more times. V and J are TRBV7-3 and TRBJ2-5; D remains ambiguous. Trimming took 1 base from V and 5 from J, leaving 8 bases between them. CDR3 length equals 13 residues. Germline CDR1 is SGHTA and CDR2 is FQGTGA. The CDR3 spells CASSLSDEETQYF. The CDR3 nucleotides are TGTGCCAGCAGCTTAAGCGATGAGGAGACCCAGTACTTC.

This clonotype came up many times. The chain joins TRBV7-9 to TRBJ1-4, with 9 bases matching TRBD1. Germline assignment: CDR1 SEHNR and CDR2 FQNEAQ (reference sequence). V dropped 6 bases and J dropped 8; count of bases not matched to a gene: 10. This CDR3 comprises 15 residues. The CDR3 here is CASRQTGTGREKLFF. DNA for the CDR3: TGTGCCAGCAGGCAAACCGGGACAGGGCGGGAAAAACTGTTTTTT.

This clonotype was counted only a few times. The chain carries TRBV7-6 and TRBJ2-5; D not certain. From germline, CDR1 is SGHVS and CDR2 FNYEAQ. Trimming stripped 5 bases from V and 5 bases from J, with 18 bases between. The CDR3 totals 15 residues. Here the CDR3 reads CASSPRGRAGETQYF. The CDR3 DNA follows: TGTGCCAGCAGCCCCCGTGGAAGGGCCGGGGAGACCCAGTACTTC.

The chain uses TRBV15 and TRBJ1-4; TRBD1 agrees at 10 bases. Germline V gene sequence: CDR1 LNHNV, CDR2 YYDKDF (reference sequence). The V segment lost 4 bases and the J segment 0 bases; nucleotides outside the gene matches: 5. This CDR3 has 17 amino acids. CDR3 in amino acids: CATSNRDRGATNEKLFF. CDR3 coding DNA: TGTGCCACCAGCAACCGGGACAGGGGCGCAACTAATGAAAAACTGTTTTTT.

This clonotype appeared a few times. V gene TRBV4-1 combines with J gene TRBJ2-5, with 8 bases identical to TRBD2. Germline values: CDR1 MGHRA, CDR2 YSYEKL. CDR3 size: 17 residues. The V segment lost 1 base and the J segment 5 bases; nucleotides outside the gene matches: 12. CDR3 protein: CASSQGIAGLFLETQYF. CDR3 DNA: TGCGCCAGCAGCCAAGGAATAGCGGGATTGTTCTTGGAGACCCAGTACTTC.

This sequence joins TRBV25-1 and TRBJ1-2, with D perhaps matching TRBD1 (6 bases). V was clipped by 10 bases and J by 5 bases, with 11 bases between them. The CDR3 runs to 11 residues. CDR1 MGHDK and CDR2 SYGVNS come from the germline V gene. In DNA, the CDR3 is TGTGCCAACAGGGTCGGTTATGGCTACACCTTC. It specifies CANRVGYGYTF.

On this clonotype: This may arise from a read error, as a much more abundant clone is one base away. The chain is built from TRBV9 and TRBJ1-4; perhaps TRBD1 as D (6 bases). Trimming left V 0 bases short and J 3 bases short, with 9 bases between. This CDR3 is built from 15 residues. Germline V lookup: CDR1 SGDLS, CDR2 YYNGEE. CDR3 DNA: TGTGCCAGCAGCGTAGATGCAGGGGCTAATGAAAAACTGTTTTTT. It translates to CASSVDAGANEKLFF.

The chain joins TRBV6-5 to TRBJ2-7, with a tentative D call TRBD2 (6 bases). The CDR3 is 14 residues long. Germline V gene data show CDR1 as MNHEY and CDR2 as SVGAGI. The V and J ends lost 0 bases and 4 bases respectively, with 10 bases between them. The CDR3 DNA reads as TGTGCCAGCAGTTACTCTTCTAGCGCTTACGAGCAGTACTTC. It yields the protein CASSYSSSAYEQYF.

This chain joins TRBV7-3 and TRBJ2-1; D ambiguous. Trimming left V 4 bases short and J 4 bases short, with 11 bases between. The CDR3 is 14 residues long. Germline values: CDR1 SGHTA, CDR2 FQGTGA. DNA for the CDR3: TGTGCCAGCAGCTCCTCGGGCCAATACAATGAGCAGTTCTTC. This sequence encodes CASSSSGQYNEQFF.

About this clonotype itself: An end of the junction does not agree with germline; a read error may underlie this. The chain links TRBV2 to TRBJ1-4; D unclear. CDR3 length: 15 residues. Germline V gene data show CDR1 as SNHLY and CDR2 as FYNNEI. The CDR3 DNA reads as TGTGCCATCAGTCAAGCGGCAGCAACTAATGAAAAACTGTTTTTT. It specifies CAISQAAATNEKLFF.

This clonotype was observed at least ten times. The rearrangement joins TRBV7-2 to TRBJ2-7; TRBD1 is a possible D gene (6 bases). CDR1 is SGHTA, CDR2 FQGNSA, per germline. This CDR3 comprises 14 residues. Between the trimmed V and J ends, which lost 5 bases and 0 bases, there was a span of 11 bases. Here the CDR3 reads CASSQQGSSYEQYF. CDR3 DNA: TGTGCCAGCAGCCAACAGGGATCCTCCTACGAGCAGTACTTC.

This clonotype was recorded at least ten times. This chain joins TRBV7-9 and TRBJ2-5; 9 bases match TRBD2. The CDR3 is made up of 17 amino acids. Germline loops: CDR1 SEHNR, CDR2 FQNEAQ (reference sequence). The trim removed 5 bases at V and 5 bases at J, leaving 15 bases unmatched. CDR3 coding DNA: TGTGCCAGCAGCCCGGCGGACTTGGCGGGAGGGGAGGAGACCCAGTACTTC. Translation gives CASSPADLAGGEETQYF.

The chain links TRBV11-3 to TRBJ2-5, with TRBD2 identical over 8 bases. Losses at the gene ends were 6 bases for V and 5 bases for J; bases not matched to a gene: 8. The CDR3 consists of 14 residues. Germline assignment: CDR1 SGHNT and CDR2 YENEEA. This chain's CDR3 is CASRESGSRETQYF. The CDR3 DNA sequence: TGTGCCAGCAGGGAAAGCGGGAGTAGGGAGACCCAGTACTTC. The full variable domain, with the rest looked up from reference TRBV11-3 and TRBJ2-5, is EAGVVQSPRYKIIEKKQPVAFWCNPISGHNTLYWYLQNLGQGPELLIRYENEEAVDDSQLPKDRFSAERLKGVDSTLKIQPAELGDSAVYLCASRESGSRETQYFGPGTRLLVL.

This clonotype was seen more than once but under ten times. The chain employs TRBV9 and TRBJ1-4; D gene ambiguous. Germline CDR1 is SGDLS and CDR2 is YYNGEE. V lost 3 bases and J 6 bases, leaving 15 bases between the germline ends. This CDR3 comprises 15 residues. CDR3 residues: CASSAGKRWDEKLFF. The CDR3 bases are TGTGCCAGCAGCGCCGGGAAGAGGTGGGATGAAAAACTGTTTTTT.

V usage is TRBV20-1 and J usage is TRBJ2-7, with TRBD2 matching over 7 bases. Unmatched junction bases numbered 12, after V lost 1 base and J lost 6 bases. Per germline, CDR1 DFQATT and CDR2 SNEGSKA (reference sequence). The CDR3 sequence is 15 residues long. This chain's CDR3 is CSARVMGLLAGEQYF. DNA for the CDR3: TGCAGTGCTAGAGTGATGGGACTACTAGCAGGCGAGCAGTACTTC.

Only a few counts were recorded for this clonotype. The rearrangement links TRBV7-9 to TRBJ2-5; 7 nucleotides agree with TRBD1. This CDR3 contains 15 residues. The germline V gene encodes CDR1 SEHNR and CDR2 FQNEAQ (reference sequence). With V trimmed by 5 bases and J by 0 bases, 6 bases remained unmatched. The CDR3 sequence is CASSRFGTDQETQYF. In DNA form, the CDR3 reads TGTGCCAGCAGCCGGTTCGGGACAGACCAAGAGACCCAGTACTTC. Variable domain in full (rest from reference TRBV7-9 and TRBJ2-5): DTGVSQNPRHKITKRGQNVTFRCDPISEHNRLYWYRQTLGQGPEFLTYFQNEAQLEKSRLLSDRFSAERPKGSFSTLEIQRTEQGDSAMYLCASSRFGTDQETQYFGPGTRLLVL.

The chain joins TRBV25-1 to TRBJ1-4, with D tentatively TRBD1 (5 bases). The CDR3 runs 15 residues. Trimming removed 0 bases from V and 6 bases from J, with 11 bases in between. Germline CDR1 is MGHDK and CDR2 is SYGVNS. In DNA form, the CDR3 reads TGTGCCAGCAGTGAATATCCAGGGTTTGATGAAAAACTGTTTTTT. Its translation is CASSEYPGFDEKLFF.

This clonotype has a handful of counts. The J gene is TRBJ2-7, the V gene TRBV7-8, with TRBD2 matching over 7 bases. The CDR3 extends over 15 amino acids. Germline-derived CDR1 and CDR2 are SGHVS and FQNEAQ. With V trimmed by 5 bases and J by 5 bases, 12 bases remained unmatched. The CDR3 reads CASSPMGRERHEQYF. CDR3 sequence (DNA): TGTGCCAGCAGCCCAATGGGGCGGGAGCGCCACGAGCAGTACTTC. Variable domain in full (rest from reference TRBV7-8 and TRBJ2-7): GAGVSQSPRYKVAKRGQDVALRCDPISGHVSLFWYQQALGQGPEFLTYFQNEAQLDKSGLPSDRFFAERPEGSVSTLKIQRTQQEDSAVYLCASSPMGRERHEQYFGPGTRLTVT.

The chain joins TRBV29-1 to TRBJ2-7; TRBD1 agrees at 10 bases. The J segment lost 4 bases and the V segment lost 5 bases, leaving 8 bases of the junction unmatched. Germline-derived CDR1 and CDR2 are SQVTM and ANQGSEA. The CDR3 has 14 residues. CDR3 in amino acids: CSVLPGQGPYEQYF. CDR3 nucleotides: TGCAGCGTTCTGCCGGGACAGGGGCCTTACGAGCAGTACTTC.

The gene calls are TRBV20-1 and TRBJ1-4, with D unresolved. Germline lookup yields CDR1 DFQATT and CDR2 SNEGSKA (reference sequence). The CDR3 loop spans 12 amino acids. The CDR3 nucleotides are TGCAGCTTCCCACATAGCGATGAAAAACTGTTTTTT. Amino acid sequence: CSFPHSDEKLFF.

This clonotype was observed a single time. The J gene is TRBJ2-7, the V gene TRBV10-3; a possible D gene is TRBD1 (6 bases). Trimming removed 6 bases from V and 0 bases from J, with 15 bases in between. Germline V lookup: CDR1 ENHRY, CDR2 SYGVKD. CDR3 length: 15 amino acids. The CDR3, as DNA: TGTGCCATCAGCGAACAGGGTCTTAGCTCCTACGAGCAGTACTTC. This codes for CAISEQGLSSYEQYF.

This clonotype was recorded once. The chain uses TRBV7-9 and TRBJ1-6; D remains ambiguous. Germline CDR1 SEHNR, CDR2 FQNEAQ (reference sequence). Trimming left V 3 bases short and J 0 bases short, with 3 bases between. This CDR3 has 14 residues. The chain's CDR3 is CASSLLSYNSPLHF. CDR3 coding DNA: TGTGCCAGCAGCTTGCTCTCCTATAATTCACCCCTCCACTTT.

The chain links TRBV7-6 to TRBJ2-2; 14 bases are a match to TRBD2. In germline, CDR1 is SGHVS, CDR2 FNYEAQ. After removal of 5 bases from V and 2 bases from J, the junction contained 10 bases not matched to a gene. CDR3 length: 19 amino acids. CDR3: CASSDPGLAGEINTGELFF. The CDR3 coding sequence is TGTGCCAGCAGCGATCCGGGACTAGCGGGAGAGATCAACACCGGGGAGCTGTTTTTT.

The V gene is TRBV7-9, the J gene TRBJ1-6; 8 bases are shared with TRBD1. The CDR3 covers 16 residues. V shed 4 bases and J 5 bases; nucleotides not matched to a gene: 7. Per germline, CDR1 SEHNR and CDR2 FQNEAQ (reference sequence). The CDR3 is CASSSGQGLHNSPLHF. In DNA form, the CDR3 reads TGTGCCAGCAGCTCCGGACAGGGATTACATAATTCACCCCTCCACTTT.

CDR3 coding DNA: TGCAGTGCTAGAGACCAGACAGGGCTCGGAAACACCATATATTTT. This sequence encodes CSARDQTGLGNTIYF. The chain uses TRBV20-1 and TRBJ1-3; 7 bases fit TRBD1. Germline CDR1 reads DFQATT; CDR2 reads SNEGSKA (reference sequence). This CDR3 contains 15 residues. V lost 0 bases and J lost 4; bases outside the gene matches: 6.

V is TRBV6-5 and J is TRBJ2-7; D is undetermined. The CDR3 is 13 amino acids. Germline-derived CDR1 and CDR2 are MNHEY and SVGAGI. V shed 2 bases and J shed 2 bases, with 7 bases lying between them. CDR3 coding DNA: TGTGCCAGCAGTTACCTACAAACCTACGAGCAGTACTTC. It specifies CASSYLQTYEQYF.

This chain's CDR3 is CASSSAGTAYQETQYF. In DNA form, the CDR3 reads TGTGCCAGCAGCTCCGCCGGGACAGCGTACCAAGAGACCCAGTACTTC. The chain employs TRBV7-2 and TRBJ2-5; 7 nucleotides agree with TRBD1. The CDR3 is made up of 16 amino acids. CDR1 SGHTA and CDR2 FQGNSA come from the germline V gene. V was clipped by 4 bases and J by 0 bases; unmatched bases: 8.